The rows below give T cell receptor beta chains drawn from one sample of a study of blood T cell repertoires in COVID-19. Sequencing used immunoSEQ multiplex PCR; TCRdb keeps in-frame clones, though not all of them. This table holds over 90,000 clones, roughly 89% found once. Sequenced sample: peripheral blood. These receptors all come from a woman aged 45 to 65 with COVID-19, enrolled during active disease. CDR3s include the opening cysteine and the closing phenylalanine or tryptophan. The D gene is left open where the match is weak. Not every row has a clone size; where given, it reads once, few, many or a size class.

D,J,size,V,DNA,CDR3
TRBD2,TRBJ2-1,-,TRBV11-3,TGTGCCAGCACCCCGAAACGGGGGGGTGAGCAGTTCTTC,CASTPKRGGEQFF
-,TRBJ2-1,once,TRBV9,TGTGCCAGCAGCGTAGGGAGCTCCTACAATGAGCAGTTCTTC,CASSVGSSYNEQFF
-,TRBJ1-6,-,TRBV6-5,TGTGCCAGCGGGGTGGGGACACGGAATTCACCCCTCCACTTT,CASGVGTRNSPLHF
-,TRBJ2-1,-,TRBV5-6,TGTGCCAGCAGCTTGGGCGGGGCAGATTTGTTCTTC,CASSLGGADLFF
TRBD1,TRBJ1-2,-,TRBV29-1,TGCAGCGTTCCTACTCGACAGGGGGATAACTATGGCTACACCTTC,CSVPTRQGDNYGYTF
-,TRBJ1-4,-,TRBV15,TGTGCCACCAGCTCGGAGAGGGATGGTCTTGTAGAAAAACTGTTTTTT,CATSSERDGLVEKLFF
-,TRBJ1-5,-,TRBV6-2/TRBV6-3,TGTGCCAGCAGTCGGAGGGCAGGGATTAGCAATCAGCCCCAGCATTTT,CASSRRAGISNQPQHF
-,TRBJ1-2,once,TRBV3-1/TRBV3-2,TGTGCCAGCAGCCTTCGGAGGGGCGGAAGGGACTATGGCTACACCTTC,CASSLRRGGRDYGYTF
-,TRBJ1-4,-,TRBV10-1,TGCGCCAGCAACGACGGAGCTAATGAAAAACTGTTTTTT,CASNDGANEKLFF
TRBD2,TRBJ2-1,-,TRBV30,TGTGCCTGGAGTGGCGCCCCCCTTGCAGGACTAGCAGGGCAGTTCTTC,CAWSGAPLAGLAGQFF